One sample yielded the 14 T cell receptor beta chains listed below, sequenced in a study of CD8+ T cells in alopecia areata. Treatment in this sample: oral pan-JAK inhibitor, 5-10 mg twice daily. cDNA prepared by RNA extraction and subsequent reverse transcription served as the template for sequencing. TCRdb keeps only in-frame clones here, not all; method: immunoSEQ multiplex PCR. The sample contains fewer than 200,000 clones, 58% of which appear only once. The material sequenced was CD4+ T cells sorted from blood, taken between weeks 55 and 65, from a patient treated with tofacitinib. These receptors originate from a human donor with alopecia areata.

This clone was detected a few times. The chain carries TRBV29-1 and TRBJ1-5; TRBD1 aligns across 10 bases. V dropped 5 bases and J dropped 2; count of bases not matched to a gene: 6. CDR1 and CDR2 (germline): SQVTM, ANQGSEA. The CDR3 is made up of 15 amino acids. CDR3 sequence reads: CSVITGTGGNQPQHF. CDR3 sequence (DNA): TGCAGCGTTATCACCGGGACAGGGGGCAATCAGCCCCAGCATTTT.

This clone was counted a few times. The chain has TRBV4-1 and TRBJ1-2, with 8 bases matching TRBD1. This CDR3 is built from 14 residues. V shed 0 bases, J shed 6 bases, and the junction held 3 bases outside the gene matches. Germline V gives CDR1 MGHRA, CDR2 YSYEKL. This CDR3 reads CASSQDAGGDGYTF. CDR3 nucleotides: TGCGCCAGCAGCCAAGATGCAGGGGGCGATGGCTACACCTTC.

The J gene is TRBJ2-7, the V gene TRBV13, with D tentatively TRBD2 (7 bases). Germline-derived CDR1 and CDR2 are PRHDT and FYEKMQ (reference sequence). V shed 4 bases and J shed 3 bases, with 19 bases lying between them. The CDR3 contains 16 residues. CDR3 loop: CASSSPGRGPYYEQYF. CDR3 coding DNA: TGTGCCAGCAGCTCCCCCGGGCGGGGGCCCTACTACGAGCAGTACTTC.

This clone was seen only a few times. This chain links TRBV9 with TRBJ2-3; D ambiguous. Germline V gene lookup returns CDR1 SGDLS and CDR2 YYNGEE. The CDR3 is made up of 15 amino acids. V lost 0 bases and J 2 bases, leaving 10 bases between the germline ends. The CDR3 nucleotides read TGTGCCAGCAGCGTAGATGGTAAAACCACAGATACGCAGTATTTT. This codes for CASSVDGKTTDTQYF.

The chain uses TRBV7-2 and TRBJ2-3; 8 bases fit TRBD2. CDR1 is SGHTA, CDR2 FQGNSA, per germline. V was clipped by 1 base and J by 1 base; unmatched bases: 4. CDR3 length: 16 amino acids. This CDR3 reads CASSLVARGGTDTQYF. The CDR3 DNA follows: TGTGCCAGCAGCTTAGTGGCGCGGGGGGGCACAGATACGCAGTATTTT.

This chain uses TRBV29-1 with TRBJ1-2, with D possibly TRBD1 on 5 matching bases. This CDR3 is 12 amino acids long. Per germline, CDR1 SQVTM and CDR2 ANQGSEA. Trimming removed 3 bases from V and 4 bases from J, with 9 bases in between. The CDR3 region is CSVEPGGYGYTF. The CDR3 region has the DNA TGCAGCGTTGAGCCGGGGGGCTATGGCTACACCTTC.

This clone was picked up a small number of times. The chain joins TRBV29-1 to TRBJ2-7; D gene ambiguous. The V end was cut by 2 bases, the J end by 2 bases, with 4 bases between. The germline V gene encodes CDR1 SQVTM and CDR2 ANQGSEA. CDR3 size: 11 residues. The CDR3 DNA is TGCAGCGTTGAACAGACCTACGAGCAGTACTTC. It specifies CSVEQTYEQYF.

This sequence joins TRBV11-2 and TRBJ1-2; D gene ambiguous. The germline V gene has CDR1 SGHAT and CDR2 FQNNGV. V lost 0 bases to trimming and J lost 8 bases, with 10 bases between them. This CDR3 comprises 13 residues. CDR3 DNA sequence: TGTGCCAGCAGCTTAGAGGTTGGCGGAGGCTACACCTTC. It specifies CASSLEVGGGYTF. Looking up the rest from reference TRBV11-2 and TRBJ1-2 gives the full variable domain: EAGVAQSPRYKIIEKRQSVAFWCNPISGHATLYWYQQILGQGPKLLIQFQNNGVVDDSQLPKDRFSAERLKGVDSTLKIQPAKLEDSAVYLCASSLEVGGGYTFGSGTRLTVV.

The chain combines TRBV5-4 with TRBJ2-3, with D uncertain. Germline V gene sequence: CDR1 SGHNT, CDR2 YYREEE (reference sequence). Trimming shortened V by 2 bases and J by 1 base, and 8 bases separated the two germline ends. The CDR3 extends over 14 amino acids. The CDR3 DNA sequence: TGTGCCAGCAGCTTACCCCGGGGCACAGATACGCAGTATTTT. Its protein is CASSLPRGTDTQYF. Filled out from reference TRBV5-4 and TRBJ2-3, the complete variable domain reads ETGVTQSPTHLIKTRGQQVTLRCSSQSGHNTVSWYQQALGQGPQFIFQYYREEENGRGNFPPRFSGLQFPNYSSELNVNALELDDSALYLCASSLPRGTDTQYFGPGTRLTVL.

The CDR3 protein is CASRQGLAGAHQETQYF. In nucleotides, the CDR3 is TGCGCCAGCAGGCAAGGACTAGCGGGGGCCCACCAAGAGACCCAGTACTTC. The chain links TRBV10-2 to TRBJ2-5; 13 nucleotides agree with TRBD2. V gave up 6 bases and J gave up 0 bases; unmatched junction bases: 7. Looked up from germline, CDR1 is WSHSY and CDR2 is SAAADI. CDR3 length: 17 amino acids.

This chain's CDR3 is CASSLGDTGGGELFF. CDR3 coding DNA: TGCGCCAGCAGCTTGGGAGACACTGGAGGCGGGGAGCTGTTTTTT. The V gene is TRBV5-1, the J gene TRBJ2-2; D is possibly TRBD2 (5 bases). V lost 0 bases and J lost 7, with 13 bases in between. Germline loops: CDR1 SGHRS, CDR2 YFSETQ. The length of the CDR3 is 15 residues.

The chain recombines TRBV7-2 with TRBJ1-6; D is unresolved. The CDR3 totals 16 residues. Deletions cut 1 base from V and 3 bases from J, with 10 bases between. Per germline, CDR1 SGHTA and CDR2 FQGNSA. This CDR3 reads CASSLVWQSYNSPLHF. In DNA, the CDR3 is TGTGCCAGCAGCTTAGTGTGGCAGAGCTATAATTCACCCCTCCACTTT.

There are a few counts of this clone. The CDR3, as DNA: TGTGCCAGCAGCTTAGTGGGCAGGGTCTACGAGCAGTACTTC. Amino acids: CASSLVGRVYEQYF. The chain joins TRBV7-9 to TRBJ2-7, with D possibly TRBD1 on 5 matching bases. CDR1 SEHNR and CDR2 FQNEAQ come from the germline V gene (reference sequence). Trimming pared 1 base from V and 3 bases from J, leaving 10 bases between. The length of the CDR3 is 14 residues. Variable domain in full (rest from reference TRBV7-9 and TRBJ2-7): DTGVSQNPRHKITKRGQNVTFRCDPISEHNRLYWYRQTLGQGPEFLTYFQNEAQLEKSRLLSDRFSAERPKGSFSTLEIQRTEQGDSAMYLCASSLVGRVYEQYFGPGTRLTVT.

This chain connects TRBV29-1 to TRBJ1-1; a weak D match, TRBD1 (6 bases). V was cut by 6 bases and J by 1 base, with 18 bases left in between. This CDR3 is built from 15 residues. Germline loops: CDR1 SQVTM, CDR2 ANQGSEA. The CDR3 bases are TGCAGCGTCGAATCGACAGGCGCCACGAACACTGAAGCTTTCTTT. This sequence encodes CSVESTGATNTEAFF.